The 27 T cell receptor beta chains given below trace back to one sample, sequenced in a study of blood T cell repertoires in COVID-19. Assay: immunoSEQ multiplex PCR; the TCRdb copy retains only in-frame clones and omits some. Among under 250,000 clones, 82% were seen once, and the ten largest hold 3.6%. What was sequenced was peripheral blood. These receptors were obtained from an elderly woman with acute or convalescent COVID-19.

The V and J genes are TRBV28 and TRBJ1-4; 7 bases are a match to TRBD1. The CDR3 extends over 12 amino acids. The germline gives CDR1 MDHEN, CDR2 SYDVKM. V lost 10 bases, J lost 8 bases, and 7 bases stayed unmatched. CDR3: CATTGSVEKLFF. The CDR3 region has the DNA TGTGCCACGACAGGGTCCGTGGAAAAACTGTTTTTT.

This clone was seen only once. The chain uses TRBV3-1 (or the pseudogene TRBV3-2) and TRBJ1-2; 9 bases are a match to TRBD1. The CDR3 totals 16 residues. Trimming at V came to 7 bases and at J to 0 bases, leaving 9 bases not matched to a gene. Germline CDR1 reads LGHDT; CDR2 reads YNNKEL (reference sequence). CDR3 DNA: TGTGCCAGCACAGGGGGTACAGGGGGCTCTAACTATGGCTACACCTTC. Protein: CASTGGTGGSNYGYTF.

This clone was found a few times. CDR3 DNA sequence: TGTGCCAGCACCCTCCGGTTTTTCGGGGGCTACACCTTC. This codes for CASTLRFFGGYTF. V usage is TRBV28 and J usage is TRBJ1-2, with D uncertain. Germline loops: CDR1 MDHEN, CDR2 SYDVKM. This CDR3 spans 13 amino acids. V was pared by 7 bases and J by 8 bases, with 17 bases between.

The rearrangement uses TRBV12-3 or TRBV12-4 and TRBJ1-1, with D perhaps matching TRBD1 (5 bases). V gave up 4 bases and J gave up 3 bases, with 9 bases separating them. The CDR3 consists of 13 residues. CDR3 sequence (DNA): TGTGCCAGCAGTTGGGGGGGGGACACTGAAGCTTTCTTT. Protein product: CASSWGGDTEAFF.

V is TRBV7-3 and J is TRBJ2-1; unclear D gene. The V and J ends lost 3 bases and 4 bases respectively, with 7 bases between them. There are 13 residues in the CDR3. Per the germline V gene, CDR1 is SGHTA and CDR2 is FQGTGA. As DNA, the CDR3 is TGTGCCAGCAGCTTTTCGGGTTACAATGAGCAGTTCTTC. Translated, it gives CASSFSGYNEQFF.

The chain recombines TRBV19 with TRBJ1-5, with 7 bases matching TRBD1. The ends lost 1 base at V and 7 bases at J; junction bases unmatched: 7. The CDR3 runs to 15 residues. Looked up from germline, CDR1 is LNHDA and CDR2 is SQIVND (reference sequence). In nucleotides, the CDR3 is TGTGCCAGTAGTATAGGAGGCAGGGGGGAACAGCCCCAGCATTTT. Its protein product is CASSIGGRGEQPQHF.

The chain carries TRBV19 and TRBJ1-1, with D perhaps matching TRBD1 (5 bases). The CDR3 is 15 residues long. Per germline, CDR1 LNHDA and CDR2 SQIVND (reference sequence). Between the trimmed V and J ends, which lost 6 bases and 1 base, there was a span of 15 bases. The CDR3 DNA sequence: TGTGCCAGTAGCCCAGTCCCCCAGGGGAACACTGAAGCTTTCTTT. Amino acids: CASSPVPQGNTEAFF. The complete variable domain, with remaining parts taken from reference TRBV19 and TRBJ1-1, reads DGGITQSPKYLFRKEGQNVTLSCEQNLNHDAMYWYRQDPGQGLRLIYYSQIVNDFQKGDIAEGYSVSREKKESFPLTVTSAQKNPTAFYLCASSPVPQGNTEAFFGQGTRLTVV.

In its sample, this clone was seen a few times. The CDR3 DNA sequence: TGTGCCAGCAGCTCAAATCCCGCTCGTCCCGGTGGCTACACCTTC. It yields the protein CASSSNPARPGGYTF. The chain links TRBV11-3 to TRBJ1-2, with D hard to call. Germline CDR1 is SGHNT and CDR2 is YENEEA. The CDR3 is made up of 15 amino acids. Trimming took 4 bases from V and 7 from J, leaving 19 bases between them.

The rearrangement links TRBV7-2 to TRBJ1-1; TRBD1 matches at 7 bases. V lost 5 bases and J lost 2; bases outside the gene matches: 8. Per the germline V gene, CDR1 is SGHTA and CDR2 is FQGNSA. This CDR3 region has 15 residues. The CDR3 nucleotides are TGTGCCAGCAGCATCTTACAGGGGATAAACACTGAAGCTTTCTTT. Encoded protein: CASSILQGINTEAFF.

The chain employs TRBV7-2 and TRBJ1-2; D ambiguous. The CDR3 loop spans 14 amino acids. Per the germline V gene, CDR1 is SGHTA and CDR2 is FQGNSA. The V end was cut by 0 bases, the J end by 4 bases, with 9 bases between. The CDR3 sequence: CASSLARHSYGYTF. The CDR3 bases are TGTGCCAGCAGCTTAGCGAGGCACTCCTATGGCTACACCTTC.

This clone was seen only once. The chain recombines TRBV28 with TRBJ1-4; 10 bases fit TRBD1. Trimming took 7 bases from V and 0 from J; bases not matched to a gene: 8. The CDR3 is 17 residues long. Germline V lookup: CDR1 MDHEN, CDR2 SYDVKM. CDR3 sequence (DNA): TGTGCCAGCACTGACCGGGACAGGGGTGCAACTAATGAAAAACTGTTTTTT. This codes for CASTDRDRGATNEKLFF.

Written as DNA, the CDR3 is TGTGCCAGCAGTGAGGGGGGTTTGTCCTACGAGCAGTACTTC. Translating gives CASSEGGLSYEQYF. The chain links TRBV6-1 to TRBJ2-7, with D possibly matching TRBD2 (6 bases). CDR1 MNHNS and CDR2 SASEGT come from the germline V gene. V lost 3 bases, J lost 1 base, and 10 bases lay in between. The length of the CDR3 is 14 residues.

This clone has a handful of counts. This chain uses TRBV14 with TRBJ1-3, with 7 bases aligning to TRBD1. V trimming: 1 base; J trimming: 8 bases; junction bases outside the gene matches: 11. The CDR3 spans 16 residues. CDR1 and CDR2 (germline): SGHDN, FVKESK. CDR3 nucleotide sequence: TGTGCCAGCAGCCAAGGAACATCCTCAGGGGGAGACACCATATATTTT. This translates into CASSQGTSSGGDTIYF.

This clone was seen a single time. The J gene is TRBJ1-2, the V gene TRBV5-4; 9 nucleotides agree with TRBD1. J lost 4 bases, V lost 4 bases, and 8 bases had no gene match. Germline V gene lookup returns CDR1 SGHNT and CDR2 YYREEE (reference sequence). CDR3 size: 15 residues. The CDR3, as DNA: TGTGCCAGCAGCCCGCGGGGACAGGGAGCCTATGGCTACACCTTC. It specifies CASSPRGQGAYGYTF.

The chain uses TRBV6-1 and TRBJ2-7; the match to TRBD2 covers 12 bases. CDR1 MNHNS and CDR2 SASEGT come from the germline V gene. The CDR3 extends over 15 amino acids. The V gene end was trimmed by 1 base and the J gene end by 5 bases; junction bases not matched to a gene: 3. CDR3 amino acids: CASSEGLAGDHEQYF. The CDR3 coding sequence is TGTGCCAGCAGTGAAGGACTAGCGGGGGACCACGAGCAGTACTTC.

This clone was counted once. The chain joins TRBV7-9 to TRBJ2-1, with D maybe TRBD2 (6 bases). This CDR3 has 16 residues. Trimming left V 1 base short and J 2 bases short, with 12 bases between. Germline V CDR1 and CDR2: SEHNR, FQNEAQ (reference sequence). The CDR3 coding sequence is TGTGCCAGCAGCTTAGTCGGCGGGGCCCCCTACAATGAGCAGTTCTTC. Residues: CASSLVGGAPYNEQFF.

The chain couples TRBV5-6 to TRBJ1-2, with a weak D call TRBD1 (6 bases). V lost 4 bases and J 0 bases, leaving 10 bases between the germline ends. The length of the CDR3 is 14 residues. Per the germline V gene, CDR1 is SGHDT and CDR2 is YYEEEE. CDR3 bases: TGTGCCAGCAGCCTGGGGACAACTAACTATGGCTACACCTTC. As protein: CASSLGTTNYGYTF.

The CDR3 DNA reads TGCAGTGCTAGTTCGACAGGGCACACTGAAGCTTTCTTT. Translated: CSASSTGHTEAFF. This chain joins TRBV20-1 and TRBJ1-1; 7 nucleotides line up with TRBD1. This CDR3 has 13 residues. Germline assignment: CDR1 DFQATT and CDR2 SNEGSKA (reference sequence). J gave up 3 bases and V 3 bases, and 4 bases lay outside the gene matches.

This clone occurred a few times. Here the CDR3 reads CASSLLGRTGELFF. In DNA form, the CDR3 reads TGTGCCAGCAGCTTGCTGGGGCGGACCGGGGAGCTGTTTTTT. The gene calls are TRBV5-6 and TRBJ2-2, with a weak D call TRBD1 (5 bases). V lost 1 base to trimming and J lost 5 bases, with 9 bases between them. CDR1 and CDR2 (germline): SGHDT, YYEEEE. This CDR3 has 14 amino acids. Combining the CDR3 with reference TRBV5-6 and TRBJ2-2 gives the whole variable domain DAGVTQSPTHLIKTRGQQVTLRCSPKSGHDTVSWYQQALGQGPQFIFQYYEEEERQRGNFPDRFSGHQFPNYSSELNVNALLLGDSALYLCASSLLGRTGELFFGEGSRLTVL.

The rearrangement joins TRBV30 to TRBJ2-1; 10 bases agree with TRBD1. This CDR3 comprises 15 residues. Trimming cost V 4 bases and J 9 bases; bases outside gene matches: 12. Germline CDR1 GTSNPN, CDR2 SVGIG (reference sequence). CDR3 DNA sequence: TGTGCCTGGACCGTCCTCGGGACAGGGGACGGTGAGCAGTTCTTC. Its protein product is CAWTVLGTGDGEQFF.

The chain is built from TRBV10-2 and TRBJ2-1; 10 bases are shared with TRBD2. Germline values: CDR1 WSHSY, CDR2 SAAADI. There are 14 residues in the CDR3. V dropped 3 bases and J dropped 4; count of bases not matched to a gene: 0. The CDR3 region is CASSEAGGYNEQFF. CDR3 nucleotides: TGCGCCAGCAGTGAAGCGGGGGGGTACAATGAGCAGTTCTTC.

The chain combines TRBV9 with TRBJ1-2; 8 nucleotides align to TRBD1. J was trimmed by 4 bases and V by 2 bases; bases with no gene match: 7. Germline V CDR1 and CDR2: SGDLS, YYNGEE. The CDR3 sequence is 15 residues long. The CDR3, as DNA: TGTGCCAGCAGCGTTGCGACAGGGGACCTCTATGGCTACACCTTC. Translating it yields CASSVATGDLYGYTF. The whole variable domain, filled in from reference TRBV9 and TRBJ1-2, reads DSGVTQTPKHLITATGQRVTLRCSPRSGDLSVYWYQQSLDQGLQFLIQYYNGEERAKGNILERFSAQQFPDLHSELNLSSLELGDSALYFCASSVATGDLYGYTFGSGTRLTVV.

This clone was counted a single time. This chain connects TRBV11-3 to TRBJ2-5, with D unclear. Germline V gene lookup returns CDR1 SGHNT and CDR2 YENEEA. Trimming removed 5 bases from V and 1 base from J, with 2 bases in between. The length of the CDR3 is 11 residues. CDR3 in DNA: TGTGCCAGCAGCCGCCAAGAGACCCAGTACTTC. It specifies CASSRQETQYF.

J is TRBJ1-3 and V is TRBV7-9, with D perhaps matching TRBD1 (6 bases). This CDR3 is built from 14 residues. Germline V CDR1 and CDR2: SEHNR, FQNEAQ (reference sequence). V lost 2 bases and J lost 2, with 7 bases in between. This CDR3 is CASSLRTAGNTIYF. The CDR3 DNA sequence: TGTGCCAGCAGCTTAAGGACAGCTGGAAACACCATATATTTT.

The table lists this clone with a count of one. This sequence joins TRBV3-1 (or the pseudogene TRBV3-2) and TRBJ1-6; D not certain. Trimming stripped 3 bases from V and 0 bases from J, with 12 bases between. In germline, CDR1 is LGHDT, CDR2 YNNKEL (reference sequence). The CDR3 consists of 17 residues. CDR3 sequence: CASSQVRITSYNSPLHF. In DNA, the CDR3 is TGTGCCAGCAGCCAGGTCAGGATTACCTCCTATAATTCACCCCTCCACTTT.

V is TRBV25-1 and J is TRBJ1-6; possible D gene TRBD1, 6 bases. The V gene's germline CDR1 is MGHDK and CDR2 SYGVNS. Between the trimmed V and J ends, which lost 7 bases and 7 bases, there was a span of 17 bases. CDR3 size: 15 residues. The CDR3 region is CASTSRGASNSPLHF. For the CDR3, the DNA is TGTGCCAGCACCTCTCGGGGGGCGTCCAATTCACCCCTCCACTTT.

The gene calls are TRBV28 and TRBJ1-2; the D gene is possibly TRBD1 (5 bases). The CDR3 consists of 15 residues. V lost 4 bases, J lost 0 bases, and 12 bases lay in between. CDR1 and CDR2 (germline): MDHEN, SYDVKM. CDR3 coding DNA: TGTGCCAGCAGTTCCACAGGAGAAGCTAACTATGGCTACACCTTC. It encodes CASSSTGEANYGYTF.